This T cell receptor beta chain originates from a study of blood T cell repertoires in COVID-19. Study information: Sites in the United States, Italy and Spain provided acute and convalescent COVID-19 samples.

Using immunoSEQ multiplex PCR, the repertoire was profiled, and TCRdb retains in-frame clones only, with some absent. Of about 74,000 clones listed, roughly 88% were seen once; the top ten hold around 2.8%. Germline lookup yields CDR1 SGHTA and CDR2 FQGTGA. V gave up 5 bases and J gave up 2 bases, with 14 bases separating them. CDR3 size: 15 residues. The rearrangement uses TRBV7-3 and TRBJ2-3, with a possible D match to TRBD2 (6 bases). The receptor comes from a man aged 65 to 79 with active or convalescent COVID-19. Sample: peripheral blood. CDR3 DNA: TGTGCCAGCAGCCCCCTGGGGGGAGACACAGATACGCAGTATTTT. Translated, it gives CASSPLGGDTDTQYF.